This T cell receptor beta chain was obtained from a study of control samples from healthy donors and cancer patients. Profiled with immunoSEQ multiplex PCR; TCRdb holds only in-frame clones, not every one. The sample records 70,000 to 95,000 clones, more than 70% being singletons. CDR3 length: 12 amino acids. The germline V and J ends were trimmed by 4 bases and 8 bases, with 11 bases remaining between them. Germline V CDR1 and CDR2: SNHLY, FYNNEI. This chain joins TRBV2 and TRBJ1-2; weak D call: TRBD1 (5 bases). The TCR sequence derives from a man in his fifties or sixties in good health. Sequenced: blood. CDR3 in amino acids: CASSGGERGYTF. Written as DNA, the CDR3 is TGTGCCAGCAGTGGAGGGGAGAGAGGCTACACCTTC.